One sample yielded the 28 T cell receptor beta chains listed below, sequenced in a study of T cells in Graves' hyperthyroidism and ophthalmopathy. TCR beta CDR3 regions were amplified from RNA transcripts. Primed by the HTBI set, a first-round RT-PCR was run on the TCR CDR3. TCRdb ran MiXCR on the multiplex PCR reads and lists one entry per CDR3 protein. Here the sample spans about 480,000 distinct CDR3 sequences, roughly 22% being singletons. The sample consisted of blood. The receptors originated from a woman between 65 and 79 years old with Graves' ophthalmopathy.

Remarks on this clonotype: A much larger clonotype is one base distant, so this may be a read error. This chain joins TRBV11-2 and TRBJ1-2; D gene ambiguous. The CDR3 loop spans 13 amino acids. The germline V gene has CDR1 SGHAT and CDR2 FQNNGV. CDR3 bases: TGTGCCAACAGCCCGACTCCGGGTTATGGCTACACCTTC. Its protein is CANSPTPGYGYTF.

CDR3: CASSDSPSGVQETQYF. The DNA for the CDR3 is TGTGCCAGCAGCGATTCGCCTAGCGGGGTCCAAGAGACCCAGTACTTC. The chain employs TRBV9 and TRBJ2-5; 9 nucleotides agree with TRBD2. The junction had 7 bases not matched to a gene; V was cut back by 3 bases and J by 1 base. CDR3 length: 16 residues. The germline CDR1 and CDR2 sequences are SGDLS and YYNGEE.

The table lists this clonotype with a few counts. DNA for the CDR3: TGTGCCAGCAGTTTTGACAGGAATCAAGAGACCCAGTACTTC. Translating it yields CASSFDRNQETQYF. The chain joins TRBV12-3 or TRBV12-4 to TRBJ2-5; maybe TRBD1 (6 bases). The CDR3 is 14 amino acids. The germline V and J ends were trimmed by 3 bases and 2 bases, with 10 bases remaining between them.

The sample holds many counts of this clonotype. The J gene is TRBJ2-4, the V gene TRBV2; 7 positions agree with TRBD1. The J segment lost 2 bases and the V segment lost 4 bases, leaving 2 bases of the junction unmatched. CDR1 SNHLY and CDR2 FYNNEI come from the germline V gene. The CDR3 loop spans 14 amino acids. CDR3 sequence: CASSATGPKNIQYF. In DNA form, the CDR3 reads TGTGCCAGCAGTGCGACAGGGCCCAAAAACATTCAGTACTTC.

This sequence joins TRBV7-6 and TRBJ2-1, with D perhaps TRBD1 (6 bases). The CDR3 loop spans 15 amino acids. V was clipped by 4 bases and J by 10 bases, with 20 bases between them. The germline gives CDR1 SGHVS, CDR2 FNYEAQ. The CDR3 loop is CASSSRQAYRAEQFF. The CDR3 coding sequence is TGTGCCAGCAGCTCCCGACAGGCCTACCGAGCAGAGCAGTTCTTC.

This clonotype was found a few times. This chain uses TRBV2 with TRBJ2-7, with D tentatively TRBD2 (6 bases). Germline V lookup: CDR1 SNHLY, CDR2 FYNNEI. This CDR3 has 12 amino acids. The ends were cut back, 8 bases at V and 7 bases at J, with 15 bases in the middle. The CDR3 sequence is CASAWDLGEQYF. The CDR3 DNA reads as TGTGCCAGCGCTTGGGACTTGGGGGAGCAGTACTTC.

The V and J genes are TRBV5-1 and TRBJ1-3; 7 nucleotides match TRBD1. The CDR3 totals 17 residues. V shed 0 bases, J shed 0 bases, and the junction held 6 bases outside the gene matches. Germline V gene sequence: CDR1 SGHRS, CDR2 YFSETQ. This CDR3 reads CASSLALGTDSGNTIYF. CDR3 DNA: TGCGCCAGCAGCTTGGCCTTGGGGACAGACTCTGGAAACACCATATATTTT.

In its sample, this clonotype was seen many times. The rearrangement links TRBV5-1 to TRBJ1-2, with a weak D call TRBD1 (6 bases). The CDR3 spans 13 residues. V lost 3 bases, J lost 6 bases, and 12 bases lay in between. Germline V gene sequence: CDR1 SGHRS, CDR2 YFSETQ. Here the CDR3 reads CASSSGPGDGYTF. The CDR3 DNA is TGCGCCAGCAGCTCCGGCCCAGGGGATGGCTACACCTTC. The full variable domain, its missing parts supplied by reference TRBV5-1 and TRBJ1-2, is KAGVTQTPRYLIKTRGQQVTLSCSPISGHRSVSWYQQTPGQGLQFLFEYFSETQRNKGNFPGRFSGRQFSNSRSEMNVSTLELGDSALYLCASSSGPGDGYTFGSGTRLTVV.

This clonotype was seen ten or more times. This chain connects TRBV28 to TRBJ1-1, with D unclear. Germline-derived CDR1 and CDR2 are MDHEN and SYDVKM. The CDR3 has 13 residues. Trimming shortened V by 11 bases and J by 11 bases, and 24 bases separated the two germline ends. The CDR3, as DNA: TGTGCCTCCCACCCGGGTGCGGTACGACCGGCTTTCTTT. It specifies CASHPGAVRPAFF.

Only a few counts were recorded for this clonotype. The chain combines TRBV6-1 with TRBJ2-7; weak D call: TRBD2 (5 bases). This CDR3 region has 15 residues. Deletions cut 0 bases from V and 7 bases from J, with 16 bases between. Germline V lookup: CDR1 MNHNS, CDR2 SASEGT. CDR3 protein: CASSEALDSLKEQYF. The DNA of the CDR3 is TGTGCCAGCAGTGAAGCGTTGGACTCTCTCAAGGAGCAGTACTTC.

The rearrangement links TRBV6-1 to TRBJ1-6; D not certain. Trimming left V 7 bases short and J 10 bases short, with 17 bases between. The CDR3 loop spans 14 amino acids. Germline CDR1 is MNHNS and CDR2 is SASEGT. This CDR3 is CASTSGNMGSPLHF. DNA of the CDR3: TGTGCCAGCACCTCGGGAAACATGGGCTCACCCCTCCACTTT.

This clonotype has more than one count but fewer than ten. The CDR3 DNA reads as TGTGCCAGCAGCGGGACAGGCCAAGAGACCCAGTACTTC. Protein: CASSGTGQETQYF. The chain has TRBV7-3 and TRBJ2-5, with TRBD1 matching 8 bases. This CDR3 region has 13 residues. With 5 bases clipped from V and 1 base from J, the junction kept 0 bases outside the gene matches. Germline assignment: CDR1 SGHTA and CDR2 FQGTGA.

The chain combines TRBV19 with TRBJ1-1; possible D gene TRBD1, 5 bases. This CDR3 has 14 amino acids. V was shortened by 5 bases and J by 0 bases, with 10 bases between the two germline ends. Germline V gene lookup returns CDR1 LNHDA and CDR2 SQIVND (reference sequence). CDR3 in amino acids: CASSSWTMNTEAFF. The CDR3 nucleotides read TGTGCCAGTAGTTCCTGGACAATGAACACTGAAGCTTTCTTT.

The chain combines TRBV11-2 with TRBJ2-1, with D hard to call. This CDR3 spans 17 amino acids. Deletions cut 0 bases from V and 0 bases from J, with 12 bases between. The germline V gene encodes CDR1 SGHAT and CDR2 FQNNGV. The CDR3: CASSLDRGVSSYNEQFF. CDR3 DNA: TGTGCCAGCAGCTTAGATCGCGGCGTTAGCTCCTACAATGAGCAGTTCTTC.

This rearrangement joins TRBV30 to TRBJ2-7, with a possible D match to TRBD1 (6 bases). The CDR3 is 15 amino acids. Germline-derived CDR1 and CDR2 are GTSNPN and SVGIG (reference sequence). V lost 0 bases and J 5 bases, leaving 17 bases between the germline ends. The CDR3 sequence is CAWSVPDRIFHEQYF. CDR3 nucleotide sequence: TGTGCCTGGAGTGTACCCGACAGGATCTTCCACGAGCAGTACTTC.

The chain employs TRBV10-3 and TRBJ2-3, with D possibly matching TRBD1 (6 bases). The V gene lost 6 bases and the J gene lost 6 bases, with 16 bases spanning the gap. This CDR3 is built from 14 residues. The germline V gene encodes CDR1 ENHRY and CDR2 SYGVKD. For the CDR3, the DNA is TGTGCCATCAGCAGAGGTACAGGGTCCGATACGCAGTATTTT. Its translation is CAISRGTGSDTQYF.

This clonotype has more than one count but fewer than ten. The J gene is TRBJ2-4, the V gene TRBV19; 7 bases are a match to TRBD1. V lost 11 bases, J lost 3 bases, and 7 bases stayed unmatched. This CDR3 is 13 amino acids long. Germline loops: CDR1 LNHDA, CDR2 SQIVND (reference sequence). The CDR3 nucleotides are TGTGCCTCCCACCAGGGGGACAAAAACATTCAGTACTTC. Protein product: CASHQGDKNIQYF.

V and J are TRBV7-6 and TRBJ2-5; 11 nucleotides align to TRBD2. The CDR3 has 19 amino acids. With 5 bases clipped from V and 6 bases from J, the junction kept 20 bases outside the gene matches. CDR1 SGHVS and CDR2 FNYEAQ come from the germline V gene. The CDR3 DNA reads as TGTGCCAGCAGCGCCCTCGGGTTGACTAGCGGGAATTCAGGGAAGACCCAGTACTTC. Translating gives CASSALGLTSGNSGKTQYF.

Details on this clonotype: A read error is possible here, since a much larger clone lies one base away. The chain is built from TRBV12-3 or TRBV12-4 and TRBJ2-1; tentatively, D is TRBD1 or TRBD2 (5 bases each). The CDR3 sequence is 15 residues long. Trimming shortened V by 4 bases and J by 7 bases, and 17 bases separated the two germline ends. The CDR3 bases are TGTGCCAGCAGTTCAAAAGGGACGGAAAGGAATGAGCAGTTCTTC. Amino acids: CASSSKGTERNEQFF.

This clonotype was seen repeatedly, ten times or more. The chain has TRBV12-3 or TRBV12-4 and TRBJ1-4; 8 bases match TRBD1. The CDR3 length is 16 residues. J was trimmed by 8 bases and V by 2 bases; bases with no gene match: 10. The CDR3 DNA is TGTGCCAGCAGTTTACCGGCAGGGGGCAAAGGAGAAAAACTGTTTTTT. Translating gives CASSLPAGGKGEKLFF.

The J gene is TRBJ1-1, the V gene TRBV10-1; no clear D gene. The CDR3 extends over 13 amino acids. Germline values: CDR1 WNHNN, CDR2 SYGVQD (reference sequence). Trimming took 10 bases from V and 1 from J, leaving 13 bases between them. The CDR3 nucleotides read TGCGCCACCGCCCGGCAACCGAACACTGAAGCTTTCTTT. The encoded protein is CATARQPNTEAFF.

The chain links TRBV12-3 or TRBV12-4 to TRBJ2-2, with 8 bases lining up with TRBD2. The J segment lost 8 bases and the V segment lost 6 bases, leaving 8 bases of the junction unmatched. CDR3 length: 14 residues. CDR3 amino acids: CASRSGSSAGELFF. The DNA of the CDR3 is TGTGCCAGCAGGAGCGGGAGTTCAGCTGGGGAGCTGTTTTTT.

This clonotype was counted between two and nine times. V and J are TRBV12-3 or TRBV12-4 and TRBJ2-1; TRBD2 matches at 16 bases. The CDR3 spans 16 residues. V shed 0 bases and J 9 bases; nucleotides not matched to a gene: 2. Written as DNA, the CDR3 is TGTGCCAGCAGTTTAGCGGGACTAGCGGGAGGGCTTGAGCAGTTCTTC. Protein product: CASSLAGLAGGLEQFF.

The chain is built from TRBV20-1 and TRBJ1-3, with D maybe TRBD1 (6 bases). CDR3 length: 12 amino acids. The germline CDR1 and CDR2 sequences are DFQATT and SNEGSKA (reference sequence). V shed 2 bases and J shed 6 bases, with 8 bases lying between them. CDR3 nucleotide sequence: TGCAGTGCTAGAAACAGGGCAAACACCATATATTTT. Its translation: CSARNRANTIYF.

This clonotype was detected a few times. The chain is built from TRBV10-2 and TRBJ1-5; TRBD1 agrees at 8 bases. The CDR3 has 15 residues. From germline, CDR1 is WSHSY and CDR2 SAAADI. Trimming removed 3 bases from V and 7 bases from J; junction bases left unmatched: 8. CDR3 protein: CASSDRQGSLQPQHF. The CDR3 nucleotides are TGCGCCAGCAGTGACCGACAGGGGAGTTTGCAGCCCCAGCATTTT.

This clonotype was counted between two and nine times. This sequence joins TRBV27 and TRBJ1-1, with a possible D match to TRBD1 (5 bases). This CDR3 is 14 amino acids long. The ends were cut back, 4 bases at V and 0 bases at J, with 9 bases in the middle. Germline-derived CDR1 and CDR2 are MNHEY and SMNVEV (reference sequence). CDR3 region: CASSSRAMNTEAFF. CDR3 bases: TGTGCCAGCAGTTCCAGGGCTATGAACACTGAAGCTTTCTTT.

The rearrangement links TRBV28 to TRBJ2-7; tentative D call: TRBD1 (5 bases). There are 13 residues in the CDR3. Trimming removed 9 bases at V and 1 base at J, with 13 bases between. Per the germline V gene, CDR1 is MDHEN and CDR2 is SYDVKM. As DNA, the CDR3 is TGTGCCAGTGAGTGGGGCGCTTCCTACGAGCAGTACTTC. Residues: CASEWGASYEQYF. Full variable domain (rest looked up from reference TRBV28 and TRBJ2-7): DVKVTQSSRYLVKRTGEKVFLECVQDMDHENMFWYRQDPGLGLRLIYFSYDVKMKEKGDIPEGYSVSREKKERFSLILESASTNQTSMYLCASEWGASYEQYFGPGTRLTVT.

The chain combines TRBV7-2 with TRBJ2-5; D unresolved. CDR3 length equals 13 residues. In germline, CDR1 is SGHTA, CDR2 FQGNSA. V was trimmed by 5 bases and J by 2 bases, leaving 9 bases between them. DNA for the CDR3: TGTGCCAGCAGCCTGGACCCGCAAGAGACCCAGTACTTC. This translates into CASSLDPQETQYF.